These 30 T cell receptor beta chains originate from one sample sequenced in a study of T cells in tuberculosis. Noted time point: new active TB diagnosis, blood taken before or within 7 days of starting treatment. Method: immunoSEQ multiplex PCR; TCRdb's copy keeps in-frame clones and lacks some. The sample holds more than 30,000 clones, approximately 95% seen once. Sequencing was performed on PBMCs, taken at tuberculosis diagnosis. Receptors originate from an adult with tuberculosis.

J is TRBJ1-6 and V is TRBV5-5; D remains ambiguous. The CDR3 extends over 17 amino acids. V lost 3 bases and J 7 bases, leaving 20 bases between the germline ends. Germline V lookup: CDR1 SGHKS, CDR2 YYEKEE (reference sequence). CDR3 nucleotide sequence: TGTGCCAGCAGCTGGTCCCCTTTGTCAGTTCCAAATTCACCCCTCCACTTT. This gives the protein CASSWSPLSVPNSPLHF.

Here the CDR3 reads CASSPGKSSQGVNQPQHF. As DNA, the CDR3 is TGTGCCAGCTCACCAGGTAAATCTAGTCAGGGCGTAAATCAGCCCCAGCATTTT. The V gene is TRBV18, the J gene TRBJ1-5; possible D gene TRBD1, 5 bases. The germline CDR1 and CDR2 sequences are KGHSH and LQKENI. There are 18 residues in the CDR3. V lost 2 bases to trimming and J lost 4 bases, with 21 bases between them. The variable domain in full, with the rest retrieved from reference TRBV18 and TRBJ1-5, is NAGVMQNPRHLVRRRGQEARLRCSPMKGHSHVYWYRQLPEEGLKFMVYLQKENIIDESGMPKERFSAEFPKEGPSILRIQQVVRGDSAAYFCASSPGKSSQGVNQPQHFGDGTRLSIL.

The gene calls are TRBV19 and TRBJ1-2; a weak D match, TRBD1 (6 bases). Germline V gives CDR1 LNHDA, CDR2 SQIVND (reference sequence). The CDR3 is 15 residues long. V dropped 6 bases and J dropped 4 bases, with 18 bases sitting between them. The CDR3 region is CASRTGTLGLYGYTF. DNA for the CDR3: TGTGCCAGTAGAACCGGGACACTAGGCCTCTATGGCTACACCTTC.

V gene TRBV27 combines with J gene TRBJ2-2; TRBD1 agrees at 9 bases. The CDR3 spans 16 residues. CDR1 is MNHEY and CDR2 is SMNVEV in the germline V gene (reference sequence). The V gene end was trimmed by 8 bases and the J gene end by 5 bases; junction bases not matched to a gene: 12. The CDR3 sequence: CASRTTGGRGTGELFF. As DNA, the CDR3 is TGTGCCAGCCGGACGACAGGGGGACGTGGTACCGGGGAGCTGTTTTTT.

This chain uses TRBV27 with TRBJ2-7; D not resolved. In germline, CDR1 is MNHEY, CDR2 SMNVEV (reference sequence). The CDR3 totals 14 residues. The V end was cut by 7 bases, the J end by 3 bases, with 16 bases between. The CDR3 DNA is TGTGCCAGCAAGGCGACAACAGTACACTACGAGCAGTACTTC. This encodes CASKATTVHYEQYF.

The CDR3 loop is CASSDAQGSRFEQYF. The DNA of the CDR3 is TGTGCCAGCAGCGATGCACAGGGGTCCCGATTCGAGCAGTACTTC. The chain employs TRBV11-3 and TRBJ2-7, with 7 bases fitting TRBD1. The CDR3 has 15 amino acids. Germline CDR1 is SGHNT and CDR2 is YENEEA. Germline trimming cut 5 bases from V and 6 bases from J; bases unmatched to any gene: 13.

The chain is built from TRBV6-1 and TRBJ2-4; a weak D match, TRBD1 (7 bases). V was cut by 2 bases and J by 0 bases, with 20 bases left in between. The CDR3 runs 19 residues. CDR1 MNHNS and CDR2 SASEGT come from the germline V gene. The CDR3: CASSELARGADLAKNIQYF. In DNA, the CDR3 is TGTGCCAGCAGTGAACTCGCCAGGGGGGCCGATTTAGCCAAAAACATTCAGTACTTC.

This chain connects TRBV6-1 to TRBJ1-6; unclear D gene. CDR1 MNHNS and CDR2 SASEGT come from the germline V gene. The V end lost 2 bases, the J end lost 10 bases, and 9 bases lay between the germline ends. This CDR3 spans 13 amino acids. DNA of the CDR3: TGTGCCAGCAGTGAATGGCCTTTCTCACCCCTCCACTTT. Translation gives CASSEWPFSPLHF.

The chain combines TRBV29-1 with TRBJ1-2; 11 positions agree with TRBD1. Germline assignment: CDR1 SQVTM and CDR2 ANQGSEA. V lost 6 bases, J lost 7 bases, and 13 bases stayed unmatched. This CDR3 region has 15 residues. CDR3: CSVEPAGQGAGGYTF. For the CDR3, the DNA is TGCAGCGTGGAACCGGCCGGACAGGGGGCAGGTGGCTACACCTTC.

The J gene is TRBJ1-1, the V gene TRBV14; D is perhaps TRBD1 (5 bases). V gave up 3 bases and J gave up 1 base, with 12 bases separating them. This CDR3 has 15 amino acids. Germline loops: CDR1 SGHDN, CDR2 FVKESK. The CDR3, as DNA: TGTGCCAGCAGCCACTGGGGGGGGTCGAACACTGAAGCTTTCTTT. This gives the protein CASSHWGGSNTEAFF.

The chain uses TRBV10-3 and TRBJ2-7, with D maybe TRBD1 (6 bases). In germline, CDR1 is ENHRY, CDR2 SYGVKD. The CDR3 consists of 13 residues. V shed 4 bases and J shed 7 bases, with 14 bases lying between them. CDR3 bases: TGTGCCATCAGTGCCCCAGGGGTGGGGGAGCAGTACTTC. Its translation: CAISAPGVGEQYF.

V usage is TRBV10-3 and J usage is TRBJ2-7; 8 bases agree with TRBD1. From germline, CDR1 is ENHRY and CDR2 SYGVKD. Losses at the gene ends were 5 bases for V and 3 bases for J; bases not matched to a gene: 6. The CDR3 consists of 14 residues. Written as DNA, the CDR3 is TGTGCCATCAGTTCCGACAGGGGAATCTACGAGCAGTACTTC. It specifies CAISSDRGIYEQYF.

The chain combines TRBV15 with TRBJ1-6; a possible D gene is TRBD1 (5 bases). This CDR3 comprises 17 residues. Trimming shortened V by 0 bases and J by 4 bases, and 13 bases separated the two germline ends. CDR1 is LNHNV, CDR2 YYDKDF, per germline (reference sequence). The DNA for the CDR3 is TGTGCCACCAGCAGAGATTTCAGGACAATTTATAATTCACCCCTCCACTTT. The encoded protein is CATSRDFRTIYNSPLHF.

The chain couples TRBV5-1 to TRBJ2-7; D is possibly TRBD1 (6 bases). Germline loops: CDR1 SGHRS, CDR2 YFSETQ. V lost 5 bases, J lost 1 base, and 10 bases lay in between. This CDR3 contains 13 residues. This CDR3 reads CASSETGSYEQYF. The DNA of the CDR3 is TGCGCCAGCAGTGAGACAGGATCCTACGAGCAGTACTTC. Filled out from reference TRBV5-1 and TRBJ2-7, the complete variable domain reads KAGVTQTPRYLIKTRGQQVTLSCSPISGHRSVSWYQQTPGQGLQFLFEYFSETQRNKGNFPGRFSGRQFSNSRSEMNVSTLELGDSALYLCASSETGSYEQYFGPGTRLTVT.

The chain links TRBV2 to TRBJ1-2; D is perhaps TRBD1 (6 bases). The CDR3 covers 15 residues. Germline values: CDR1 SNHLY, CDR2 FYNNEI. Trimming removed 8 bases at V and 4 bases at J, with 20 bases between. CDR3 loop: CASVSTGTPVYGYTF. The CDR3 nucleotides are TGTGCCAGCGTCTCGACCGGGACACCAGTCTATGGCTACACCTTC.

The chain carries TRBV5-1 and TRBJ2-1, with D perhaps TRBD1 (5 bases). V lost 4 bases and J lost 6, with 17 bases in between. CDR3 length equals 15 residues. Germline CDR1 is SGHRS and CDR2 is YFSETQ. The CDR3 sequence is CASSPAQGYANEQFF. The CDR3 DNA sequence: TGCGCCAGCAGCCCCGCCCAGGGATATGCCAATGAGCAGTTCTTC. The full variable domain, completed using reference TRBV5-1 and TRBJ2-1, is KAGVTQTPRYLIKTRGQQVTLSCSPISGHRSVSWYQQTPGQGLQFLFEYFSETQRNKGNFPGRFSGRQFSNSRSEMNVSTLELGDSALYLCASSPAQGYANEQFFGPGTRLTVL.

This clone was found a few times. The genes are TRBV6-4 and TRBJ2-2, with D maybe TRBD2 (5 bases). The germline CDR1 and CDR2 sequences are MRHNA and SNTAGT. The CDR3 is 13 residues long. V lost 4 bases, J lost 6 bases, and 9 bases lay in between. As DNA, the CDR3 is TGTGCCAGCAGTGGAGAGGGCTCCGGGGAGCTGTTTTTT. Translation gives CASSGEGSGELFF.

The CDR3, as DNA: TGTGCCAGCTCACTGGGACAGGAGGTACCGTACGAGCAGTACTTC. Its protein is CASSLGQEVPYEQYF. V usage is TRBV18 and J usage is TRBJ2-7, with 8 bases aligning to TRBD1. With 4 bases clipped from V and 4 bases from J, the junction kept 9 bases outside the gene matches. Germline-derived CDR1 and CDR2 are KGHSH and LQKENI. The CDR3 covers 15 residues.

V is TRBV25-1 and J is TRBJ1-1; D might be TRBD1 (6 bases). The CDR3 sequence is 13 residues long. Deletions cut 8 bases from V and 1 base from J, with 11 bases between. Looked up from germline, CDR1 is MGHDK and CDR2 is SYGVNS. CDR3 sequence (DNA): TGTGCCAGCGCCGGGACAAGGAACACTGAAGCTTTCTTT. It is translated as CASAGTRNTEAFF.

V gene TRBV12-5 combines with J gene TRBJ2-7; maybe TRBD2 (5 bases). With 0 bases removed from V and 6 bases from J, the gap between germline ends came to 15 bases. Germline V gene lookup returns CDR1 LGHNT and CDR2 FRNRAP. This CDR3 region has 15 residues. The CDR3 protein is CASGLVVGSGVEQYF. CDR3 in DNA: TGTGCTAGTGGTTTGGTAGTGGGGAGTGGGGTCGAGCAGTACTTC. Variable domain in full (rest from reference TRBV12-5 and TRBJ2-7): DARVTQTPRHKVTEMGQEVTMRCQPILGHNTVFWYRQTMMQGLELLAYFRNRAPLDDSGMPKDRFSAEMPDATLATLKIQPSEPRDSAVYFCASGLVVGSGVEQYFGPGTRLTVT.

V and J are TRBV4-1 and TRBJ1-5; tentative D call: TRBD1 (6 bases). The CDR3 is made up of 14 amino acids. CDR1 and CDR2 from the germline V gene are MGHRA and YSYEKL. V dropped 5 bases and J dropped 4 bases, with 12 bases sitting between them. CDR3 bases: TGCGCCAGCAGCGCACAGGGCCCAAATCAGCCCCAGCATTTT. Protein: CASSAQGPNQPQHF.

The V call is TRBV5-4, the J call TRBJ2-1, with 7 bases aligning to TRBD1. The CDR3 consists of 14 residues. CDR1 is SGHNT, CDR2 YYREEE, per germline (reference sequence). The ends lost 0 bases at V and 5 bases at J; junction bases unmatched: 2. This CDR3 reads CASSLGDSNNEQFF. CDR3 in DNA: TGTGCCAGCAGCTTGGGGGACAGTAACAATGAGCAGTTCTTC.

The rearrangement joins TRBV15 to TRBJ1-2, with D maybe TRBD1 (6 bases). The V gene's germline CDR1 is LNHNV and CDR2 YYDKDF (reference sequence). CDR3 length: 13 amino acids. V was shortened by 0 bases and J by 10 bases, with 12 bases between the two germline ends. The CDR3: CATSRERGGVYTF. CDR3 in DNA: TGTGCCACCAGCAGAGAAAGGGGGGGAGTCTACACCTTC.

The V gene is TRBV5-1, the J gene TRBJ1-4; 7 nucleotides align to TRBD1. This CDR3 is built from 16 residues. The trim removed 0 bases at V and 5 bases at J, leaving 7 bases unmatched. The germline V gene encodes CDR1 SGHRS and CDR2 YFSETQ. The CDR3 spells CASSLGPPGGNEKLFF. The DNA of the CDR3 is TGCGCCAGCAGCTTGGGACCTCCAGGGGGGAATGAAAAACTGTTTTTT.

The V gene is TRBV5-1, the J gene TRBJ2-7; TRBD1 matches 11 bases. CDR3 length: 14 residues. Germline V gives CDR1 SGHRS, CDR2 YFSETQ. The trim removed 4 bases at V and 3 bases at J, leaving 3 bases unmatched. This chain's CDR3 is CASSMGQGVYEQYF. The DNA for the CDR3 is TGCGCCAGCAGCATGGGACAGGGGGTCTACGAGCAGTACTTC. The full variable domain, in which reference TRBV5-1 and TRBJ2-7 provide the parts outside the CDR3, is KAGVTQTPRYLIKTRGQQVTLSCSPISGHRSVSWYQQTPGQGLQFLFEYFSETQRNKGNFPGRFSGRQFSNSRSEMNVSTLELGDSALYLCASSMGQGVYEQYFGPGTRLTVT.

The table lists this clone with a count of one. The V call is TRBV19, the J call TRBJ2-3; D is unclear. This CDR3 is built from 14 residues. The germline V and J ends were trimmed by 5 bases and 1 base, with 10 bases remaining between them. From germline, CDR1 is LNHDA and CDR2 SQIVND (reference sequence). The CDR3 is CASSWSWGTDTQYF. DNA of the CDR3: TGTGCCAGTAGTTGGAGCTGGGGCACAGATACGCAGTATTTT.

This chain links TRBV28 with TRBJ1-2; 9 bases agree with TRBD1. J was trimmed by 5 bases and V by 1 base; bases with no gene match: 5. CDR3 length: 15 amino acids. Germline lookup yields CDR1 MDHEN and CDR2 SYDVKM. The CDR3 DNA sequence: TGTGCCAGCAGTTTATCGGGACAGGGATGGTATGGCTACACCTTC. Translating it yields CASSLSGQGWYGYTF.

The CDR3 sequence is CASSVGGRNSPLHF. The DNA of the CDR3 is TGTGCCAGCAGCGTGGGGGGGAGGAATTCACCCCTCCACTTT. The V and J genes are TRBV9 and TRBJ1-6; a weak D match, TRBD1 (5 bases). CDR3 length equals 14 residues. Trimming cost V 2 bases and J 7 bases, with 10 bases left between them. Germline lookup yields CDR1 SGDLS and CDR2 YYNGEE.

This clone showed up just once. V gene TRBV4-1 combines with J gene TRBJ1-1; D remains unclear. This CDR3 is built from 12 residues. Trimming took off 0 bases at V and 9 bases at J, with 8 bases between the two ends. The V gene's germline CDR1 is MGHRA and CDR2 YSYEKL. CDR3 sequence reads: CASSQDRGKAFF. As DNA, the CDR3 is TGCGCCAGCAGCCAAGATCGAGGAAAAGCTTTCTTT.

The V call is TRBV10-2, the J call TRBJ2-2, with D hard to call. Trimming pared 1 base from V and 3 bases from J, leaving 9 bases between. Germline V gene sequence: CDR1 WSHSY, CDR2 SAAADI. The CDR3 sequence is 15 residues long. The CDR3 DNA reads as TGCGCCAGCAGTGAGTGGGCTTCCGACACCGGGGAGCTGTTTTTT. Amino acid sequence: CASSEWASDTGELFF.